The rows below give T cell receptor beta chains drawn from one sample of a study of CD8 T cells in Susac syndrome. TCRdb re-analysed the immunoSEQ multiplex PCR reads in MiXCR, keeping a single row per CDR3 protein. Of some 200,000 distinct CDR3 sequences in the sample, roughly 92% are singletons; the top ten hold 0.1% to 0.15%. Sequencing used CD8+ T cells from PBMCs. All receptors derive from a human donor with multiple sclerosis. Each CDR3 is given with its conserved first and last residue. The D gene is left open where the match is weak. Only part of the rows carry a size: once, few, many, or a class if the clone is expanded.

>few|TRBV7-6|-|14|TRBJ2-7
CASSLGPTTYEQYF
TGTGCCAGCAGCTTAGGCCCGACTACTTACGAGCAGTACTTC
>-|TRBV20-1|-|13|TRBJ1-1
CSARRQGKTEAFF
TGCAGTGCTAGAAGACAAGGGAAAACTGAAGCTTTCTTT
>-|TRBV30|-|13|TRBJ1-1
CAWSEGLGTEAFF
TGTGCCTGGAGTGAGGGACTGGGCACTGAAGCTTTCTTT
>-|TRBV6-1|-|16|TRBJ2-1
CASSPFGGASYNEQFF
TGTGCCAGCAGTCCCTTTGGGGGGGCCTCCTACAATGAGCAGTTCTTC
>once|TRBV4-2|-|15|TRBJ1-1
CASSPTWGESPEAFF
TGTGCCAGCAGCCCTACCTGGGGGGAATCCCCTGAAGCTTTCTTT
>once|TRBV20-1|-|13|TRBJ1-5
CSASLGLQQPQHF
TGCAGTGCTAGTTTGGGTTTGCAACAGCCCCAGCATTTT
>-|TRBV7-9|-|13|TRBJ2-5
CASSLSSLLTQYF
TGTGCCAGCAGCTTATCGAGTTTACTGACCCAGTACTTC
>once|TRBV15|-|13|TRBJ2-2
CATRGLNTGELFF
TGTGCCACCAGAGGGTTAAACACCGGGGAGCTGTTTTTT
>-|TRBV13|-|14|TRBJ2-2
CASSLLVNTGELFF
TGTGCCAGCAGCTTATTGGTGAACACCGGGGAGCTGTTTTTT
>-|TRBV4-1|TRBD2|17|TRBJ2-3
CASCRRASGDITDTQYF
TGCGCGAGCTGTCGAAGGGCTAGCGGAGACATAACAGATACGCAGTATTTT
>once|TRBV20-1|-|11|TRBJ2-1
CSVPAYNEQFF
TGCAGTGTTCCAGCGTACAATGAGCAGTTCTTC
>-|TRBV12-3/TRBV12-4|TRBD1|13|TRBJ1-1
CASKLGTGGWAFF
TGTGCCAGCAAACTGGGGACAGGGGGCTGGGCTTTCTTT
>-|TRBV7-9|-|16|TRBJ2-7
CASSPLTGQPSYEQYF
TGTGCCAGCAGCCCCCTTACCGGACAACCCTCGTACGAGCAGTACTTC
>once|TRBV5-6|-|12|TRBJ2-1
CASSFSTPKQFF
TGTGCCAGCAGCTTCTCGACTCCGAAGCAGTTCTTC
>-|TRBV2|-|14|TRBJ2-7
CASSEPSPWGEQYF
TGTGCCAGCAGTGAACCATCCCCGTGGGGCGAGCAGTACTTC
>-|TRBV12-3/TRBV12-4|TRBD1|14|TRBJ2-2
CASRSDRGAGELFF
TGTGCCAGCAGATCGGACAGGGGGGCCGGGGAGCTGTTTTTT
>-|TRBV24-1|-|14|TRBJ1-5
CATSDYTSNQPQHF
TGTGCCACCAGTGACTACACGAGTAATCAGCCCCAGCATTTT
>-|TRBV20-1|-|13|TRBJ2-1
CSARELTTNEQFF
TGCAGTGCTAGAGAACTGACTACCAATGAGCAGTTCTTC
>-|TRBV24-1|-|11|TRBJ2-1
CATSARGEQFF
TGTGCCACCAGTGCTAGGGGTGAGCAGTTCTTC
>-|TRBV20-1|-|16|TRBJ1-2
CSAPTQGVVGNYGYTF
TGCAGTGCACCAACGCAGGGAGTTGTTGGTAACTATGGCTACACCTTC
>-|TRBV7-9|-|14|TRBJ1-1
CASSSQLTLTEAFF
TGTGCCAGCAGCTCACAATTGACACTAACTGAAGCTTTCTTT
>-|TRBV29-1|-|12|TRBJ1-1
CSADGMTAEAFF
TGCAGCGCCGATGGTATGACTGCTGAAGCTTTCTTT
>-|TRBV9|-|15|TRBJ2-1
CASSPSGTSNNEQFF
TGTGCCAGCAGCCCTTCCGGGACCAGCAACAATGAGCAGTTCTTC
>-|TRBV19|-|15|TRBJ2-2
CASNVALALTGELFF
TGTGCCAGTAATGTCGCCCTAGCTCTCACCGGGGAGCTGTTTTTT
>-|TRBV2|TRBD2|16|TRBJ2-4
CASYELAGGDQDIQYF
TGTGCCAGCTATGAGCTAGCGGGAGGGGATCAGGACATTCAGTACTTC
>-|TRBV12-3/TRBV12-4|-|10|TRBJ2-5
CASGGETQYF
TGTGCCAGCGGGGGGGAGACCCAGTACTTC
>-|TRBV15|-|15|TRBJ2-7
CATSRDMESAYEQYF
TGTGCCACCAGCAGAGATATGGAGTCAGCCTACGAGCAGTACTTC
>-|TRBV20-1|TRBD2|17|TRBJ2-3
CSAASSGTSGRGDTQYF
TGCAGTGCCGCTTCCAGCGGGACTAGCGGGCGGGGGGATACGCAGTATTTT
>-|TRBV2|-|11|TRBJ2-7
CASSDHYEQYF
TGTGCCAGCAGTGACCACTACGAGCAGTACTTC
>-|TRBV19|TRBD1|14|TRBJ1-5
CASSPTGARQPQHF
TGTGCCAGTAGTCCGACAGGGGCGAGACAGCCCCAGCATTTT
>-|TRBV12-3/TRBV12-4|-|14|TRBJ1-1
CASTSTSGLTEAFF
TGTGCCAGCACGTCAACGAGCGGCTTGACTGAAGCTTTCTTT
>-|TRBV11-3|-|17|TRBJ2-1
CASSLGGSLGSYNEQFF
TGTGCCAGCAGCTTAGGAGGGTCGCTAGGATCCTACAATGAGCAGTTCTTC
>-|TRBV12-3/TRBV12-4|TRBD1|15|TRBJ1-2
CASSSPRTGLYGYTF
TGTGCCAGCAGTTCCCCGCGGACAGGGCTGTATGGCTACACCTTC
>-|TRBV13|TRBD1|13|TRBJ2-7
CASSSGQPYEQYF
TGTGCCAGCAGCTCGGGACAGCCCTACGAGCAGTACTTC
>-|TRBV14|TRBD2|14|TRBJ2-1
CASSQLGRASEQFF
TGTGCCAGCAGCCAACTCGGGAGGGCCTCTGAGCAGTTCTTC
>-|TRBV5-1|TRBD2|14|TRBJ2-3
CASQEREWTDTQYF
TGCGCCAGCCAAGAGCGGGAGTGGACAGATACGCAGTATTTT
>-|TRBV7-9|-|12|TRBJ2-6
CSSSSGANVLTF
TGTTCTTCGTCCTCTGGGGCCAACGTCCTGACTTTC
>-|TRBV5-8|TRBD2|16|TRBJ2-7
CASSVGLAGGYYEQYF
TGTGCCAGCAGCGTCGGACTAGCGGGAGGCTACTACGAGCAGTACTTC
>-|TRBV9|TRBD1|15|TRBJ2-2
CASTLGGRGTGELFF
TGTGCCAGCACCTTAGGGGGCAGAGGCACCGGGGAGCTGTTTTTT
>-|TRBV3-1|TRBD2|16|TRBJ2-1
CASSQAGTSGNYEQFF
TGTGCCAGCAGCCAGGCCGGGACTAGCGGGAATTATGAGCAGTTCTTC
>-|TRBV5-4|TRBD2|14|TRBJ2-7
CASSRRGGSYEQYF
TGTGCCAGCAGCCGCCGGGGGGGAAGCTACGAGCAGTACTTC
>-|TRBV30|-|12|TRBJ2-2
CAWLGDTGELFF
TGTGCCTGGTTGGGGGACACCGGGGAGCTGTTTTTT
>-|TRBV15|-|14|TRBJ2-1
CATSSSGAYNEQFF
TGTGCCACCAGCAGTTCGGGAGCGTACAATGAGCAGTTCTTC
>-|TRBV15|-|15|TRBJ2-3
CATSRGPGGTDTQYF
TGTGCCACCAGCAGAGGTCCCGGAGGCACAGATACGCAGTATTTT
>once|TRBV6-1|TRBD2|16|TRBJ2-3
CASSVAGGPPLDTQYF
TGTGCCAGCAGCGTAGCGGGGGGGCCACCCCTAGATACGCAGTATTTT
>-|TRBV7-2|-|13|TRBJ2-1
CASSQTVYNEQFF
TGTGCCAGCAGCCAGACAGTATACAATGAGCAGTTCTTC
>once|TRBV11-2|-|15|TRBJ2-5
CASSLERGGQETQYF
TGTGCCAGCAGCTTAGAGCGAGGCGGCCAAGAGACCCAGTACTTC
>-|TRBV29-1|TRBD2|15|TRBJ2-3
CSVATTSGRTDTQYF
TGCAGCGTGGCCACAACTAGCGGGCGCACAGATACGCAGTATTTT
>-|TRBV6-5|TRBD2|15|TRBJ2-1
CASSLFGGGIDEQFF
TGTGCCAGCAGTTTGTTCGGCGGGGGGATCGATGAGCAGTTCTTC
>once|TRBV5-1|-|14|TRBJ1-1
CASNLGWADAEAFF
TGCGCCAGCAACTTGGGATGGGCGGACGCTGAAGCTTTCTTT
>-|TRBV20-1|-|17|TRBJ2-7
CSARDPQGREGDYEQYF
TGCAGTGCTAGAGATCCCCAGGGAAGGGAGGGGGACTACGAGCAGTACTTC
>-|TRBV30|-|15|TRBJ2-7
CAWSVASGMFYEQYF
TGTGCCTGGAGTGTAGCGTCAGGGATGTTCTACGAGCAGTACTTC
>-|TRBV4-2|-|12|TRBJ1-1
CASSRVNTEAFF
TGTGCCAGCAGCCGGGTGAACACTGAAGCTTTCTTT
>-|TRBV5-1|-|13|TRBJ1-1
CASSLEAGVRSFF
TGCGCCAGCAGCTTGGAGGCCGGGGTCCGGAGTTTCTTT